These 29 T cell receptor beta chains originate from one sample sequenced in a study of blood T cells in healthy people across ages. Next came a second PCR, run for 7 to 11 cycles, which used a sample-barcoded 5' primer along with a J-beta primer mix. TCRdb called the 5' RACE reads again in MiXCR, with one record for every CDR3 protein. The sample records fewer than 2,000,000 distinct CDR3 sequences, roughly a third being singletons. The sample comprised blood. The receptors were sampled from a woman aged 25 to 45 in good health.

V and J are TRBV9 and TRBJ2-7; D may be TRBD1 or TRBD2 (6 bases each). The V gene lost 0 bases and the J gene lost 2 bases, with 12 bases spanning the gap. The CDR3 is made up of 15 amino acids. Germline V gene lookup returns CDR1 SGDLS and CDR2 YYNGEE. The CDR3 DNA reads TGTGCCAGCAGCGTAGGCGGGACAACCACCTACGAGCAGTACTTC. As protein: CASSVGGTTTYEQYF.

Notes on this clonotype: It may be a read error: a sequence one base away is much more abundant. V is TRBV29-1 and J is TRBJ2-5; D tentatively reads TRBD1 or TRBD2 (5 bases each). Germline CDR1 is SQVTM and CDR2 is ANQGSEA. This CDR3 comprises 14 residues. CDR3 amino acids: CSVDGRLGEEIQYF. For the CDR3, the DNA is TGCAGCGTTGATGGGCGGTTGGGGGAAGAGATCCAGTACTTC.

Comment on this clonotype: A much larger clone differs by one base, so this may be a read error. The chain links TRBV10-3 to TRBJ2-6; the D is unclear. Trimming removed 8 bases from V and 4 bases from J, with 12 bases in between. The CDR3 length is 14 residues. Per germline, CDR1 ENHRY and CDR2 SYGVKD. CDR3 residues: CAIGPILGANVLTF. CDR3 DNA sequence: TGTGCCATCGGTCCGATCCTCGGGGCCAACGTCCTGACTTTC.

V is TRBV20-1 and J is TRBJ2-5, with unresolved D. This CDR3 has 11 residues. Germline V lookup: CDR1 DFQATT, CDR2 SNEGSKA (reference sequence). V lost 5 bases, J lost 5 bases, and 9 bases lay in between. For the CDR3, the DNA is TGCAGTGCTTGGACCTCGGAGACCCAGTACTTC. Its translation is CSAWTSETQYF.

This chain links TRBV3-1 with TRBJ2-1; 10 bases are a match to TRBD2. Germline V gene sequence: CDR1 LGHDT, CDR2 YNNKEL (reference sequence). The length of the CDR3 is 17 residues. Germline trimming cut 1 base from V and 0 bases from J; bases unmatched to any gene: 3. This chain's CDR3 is CASSQGQRGGSYNEQFF. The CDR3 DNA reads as TGTGCCAGCAGCCAAGGGCAGCGGGGGGGCTCCTACAATGAGCAGTTCTTC.

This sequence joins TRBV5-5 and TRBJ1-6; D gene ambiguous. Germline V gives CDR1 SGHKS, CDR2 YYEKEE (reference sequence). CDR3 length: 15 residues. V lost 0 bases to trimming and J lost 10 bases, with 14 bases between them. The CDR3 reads CASSLVAGLGSPLHF. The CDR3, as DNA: TGTGCCAGCAGCTTGGTGGCAGGCCTAGGGTCACCCCTCCACTTT.

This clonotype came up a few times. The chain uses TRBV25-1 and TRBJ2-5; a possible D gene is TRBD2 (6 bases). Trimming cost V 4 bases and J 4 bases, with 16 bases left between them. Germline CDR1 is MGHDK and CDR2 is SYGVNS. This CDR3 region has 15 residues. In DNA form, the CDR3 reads TGTGCCAGCAGTGCCTGGCGGAGGGATGGAGAGACCCAGTACTTC. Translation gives CASSAWRRDGETQYF.

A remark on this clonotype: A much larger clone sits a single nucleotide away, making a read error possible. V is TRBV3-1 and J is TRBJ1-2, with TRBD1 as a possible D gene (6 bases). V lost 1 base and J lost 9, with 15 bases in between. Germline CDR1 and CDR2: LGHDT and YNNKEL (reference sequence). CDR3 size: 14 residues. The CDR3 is CASSQGWGAGSYTF. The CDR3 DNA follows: TGTGCCAGCAGCCAAGGATGGGGGGCCGGTAGCTACACCTTC. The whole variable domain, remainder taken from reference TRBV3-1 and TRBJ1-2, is DTAVSQTPKYLVTQMGNDKSIKCEQNLGHDTMYWYKQDSKKFLKIMFSYNNKELIINETVPNRFSPKSPDKAHLNLHINSLELGDSAVYFCASSQGWGAGSYTFGSGTRLTVV.

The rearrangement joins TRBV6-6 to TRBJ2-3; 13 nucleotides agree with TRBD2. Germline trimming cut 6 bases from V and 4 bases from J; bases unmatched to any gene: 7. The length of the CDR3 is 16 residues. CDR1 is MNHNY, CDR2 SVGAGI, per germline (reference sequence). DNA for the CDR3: TGTGCCAGCAGCCGCGGACTAGCGGGAGTGGCAGATACGCAGTATTTT. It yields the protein CASSRGLAGVADTQYF.

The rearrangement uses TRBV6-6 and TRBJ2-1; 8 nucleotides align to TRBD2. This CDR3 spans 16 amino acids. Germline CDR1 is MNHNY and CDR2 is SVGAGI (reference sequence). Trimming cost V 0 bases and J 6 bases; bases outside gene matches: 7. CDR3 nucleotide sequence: TGTGCCAGCAGTTACTCGAGTGAGGCGGGGGGCAATGAGCAGTTCTTC. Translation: CASSYSSEAGGNEQFF.

CDR3 nucleotides: TGCAGTGCCACAACCGGGACAGGGGTGGGCTACACCTTC. Translation: CSATTGTGVGYTF. The rearrangement links TRBV20-1 to TRBJ1-2; 10 bases fit TRBD1. V trimming: 6 bases; J trimming: 8 bases; junction bases outside the gene matches: 9. The CDR3 runs 13 residues. Germline-derived CDR1 and CDR2 are DFQATT and SNEGSKA (reference sequence).

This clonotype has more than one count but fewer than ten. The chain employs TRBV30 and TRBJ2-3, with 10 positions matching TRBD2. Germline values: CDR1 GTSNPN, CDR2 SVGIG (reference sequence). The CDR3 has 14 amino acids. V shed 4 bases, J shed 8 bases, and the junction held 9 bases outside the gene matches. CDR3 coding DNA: TGTGCCTGGAAGATAGCGGGAGGATCGCCTACGCAGTATTTT. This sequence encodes CAWKIAGGSPTQYF.

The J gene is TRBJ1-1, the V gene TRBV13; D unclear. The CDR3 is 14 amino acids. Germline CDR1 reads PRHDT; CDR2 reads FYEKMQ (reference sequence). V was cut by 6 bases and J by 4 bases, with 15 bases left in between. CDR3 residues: CASRDTRKGTEAFF. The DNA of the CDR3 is TGTGCCAGCAGAGACACCCGAAAGGGCACTGAAGCTTTCTTT.

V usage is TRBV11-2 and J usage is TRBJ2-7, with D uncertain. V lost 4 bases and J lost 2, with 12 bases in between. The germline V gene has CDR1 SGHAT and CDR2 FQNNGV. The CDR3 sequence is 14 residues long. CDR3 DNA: TGTGCCAGCAGCTCCCCCATCCTACCCTACGAGCAGTACTTC. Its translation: CASSSPILPYEQYF.

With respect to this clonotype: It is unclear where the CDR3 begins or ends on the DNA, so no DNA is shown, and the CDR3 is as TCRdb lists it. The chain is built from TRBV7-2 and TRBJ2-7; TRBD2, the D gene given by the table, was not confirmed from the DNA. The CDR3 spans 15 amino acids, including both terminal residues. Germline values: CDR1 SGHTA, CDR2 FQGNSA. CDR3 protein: CASSFFAGGSYERYF.

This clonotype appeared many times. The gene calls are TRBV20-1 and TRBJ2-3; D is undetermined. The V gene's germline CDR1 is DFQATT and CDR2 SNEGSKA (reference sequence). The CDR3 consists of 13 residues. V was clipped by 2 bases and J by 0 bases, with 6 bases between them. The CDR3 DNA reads TGCAGTGCTAGATCGGACAGCACAGATACGCAGTATTTT. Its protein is CSARSDSTDTQYF.

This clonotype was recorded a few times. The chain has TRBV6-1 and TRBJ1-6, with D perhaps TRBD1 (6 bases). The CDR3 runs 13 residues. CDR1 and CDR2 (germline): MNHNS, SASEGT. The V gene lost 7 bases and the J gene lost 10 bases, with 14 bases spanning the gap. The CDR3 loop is CASIGGLGSPLHF. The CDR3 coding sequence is TGTGCCAGCATTGGGGGGCTGGGATCACCCCTCCACTTT.

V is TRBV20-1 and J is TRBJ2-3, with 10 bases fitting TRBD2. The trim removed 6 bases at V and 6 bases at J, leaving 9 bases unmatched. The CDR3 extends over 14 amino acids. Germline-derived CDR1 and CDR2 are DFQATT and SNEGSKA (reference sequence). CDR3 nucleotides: TGCAGTGCCAAAAGTAGCGGGGGGTTGGATACGCAGTATTTT. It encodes CSAKSSGGLDTQYF.

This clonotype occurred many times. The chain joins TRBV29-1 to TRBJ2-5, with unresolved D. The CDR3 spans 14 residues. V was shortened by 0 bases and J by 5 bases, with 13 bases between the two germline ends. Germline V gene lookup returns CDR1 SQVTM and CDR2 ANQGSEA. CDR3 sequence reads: CSVEDEAPGETQYF. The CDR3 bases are TGCAGCGTTGAAGATGAGGCGCCCGGGGAGACCCAGTACTTC.

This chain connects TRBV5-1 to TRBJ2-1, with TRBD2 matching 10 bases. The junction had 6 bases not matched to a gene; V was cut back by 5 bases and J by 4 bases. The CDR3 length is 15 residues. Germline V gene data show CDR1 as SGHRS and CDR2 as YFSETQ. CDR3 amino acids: CASSQSGRAYNEQFF. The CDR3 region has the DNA TGCGCCAGCAGTCAGAGCGGGAGGGCTTACAATGAGCAGTTCTTC.

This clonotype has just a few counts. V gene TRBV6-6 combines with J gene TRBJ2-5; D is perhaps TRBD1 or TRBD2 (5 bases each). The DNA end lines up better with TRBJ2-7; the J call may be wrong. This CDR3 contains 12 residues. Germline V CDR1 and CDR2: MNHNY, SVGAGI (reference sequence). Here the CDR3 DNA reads TGTGCCAGCCGGGGCTTCATCGACGAGCAGTACTTC. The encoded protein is CASRGFIDEQYF.

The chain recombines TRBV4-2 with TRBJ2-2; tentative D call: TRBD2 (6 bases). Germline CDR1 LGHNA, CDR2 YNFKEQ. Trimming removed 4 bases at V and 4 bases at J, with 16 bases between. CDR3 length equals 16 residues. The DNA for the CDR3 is TGTGCCAGCAGCCCGCTTATGACTAGTGGCACCGGGGAGCTGTTTTTT. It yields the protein CASSPLMTSGTGELFF.

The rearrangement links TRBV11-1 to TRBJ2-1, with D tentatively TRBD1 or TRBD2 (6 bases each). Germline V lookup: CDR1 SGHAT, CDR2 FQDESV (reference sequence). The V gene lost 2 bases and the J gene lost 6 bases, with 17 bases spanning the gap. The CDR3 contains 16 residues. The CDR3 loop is CASSLWGGTRTNEQFF. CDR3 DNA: TGTGCCAGCAGCTTATGGGGCGGGACAAGGACCAATGAGCAGTTCTTC.

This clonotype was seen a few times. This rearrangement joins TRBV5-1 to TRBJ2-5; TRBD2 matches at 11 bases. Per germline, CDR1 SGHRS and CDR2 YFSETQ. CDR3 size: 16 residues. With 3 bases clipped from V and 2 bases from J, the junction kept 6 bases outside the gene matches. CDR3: CASSSEGTSGQETQYF. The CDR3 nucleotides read TGCGCCAGCAGCTCGGAGGGGACTAGCGGACAAGAGACCCAGTACTTC.

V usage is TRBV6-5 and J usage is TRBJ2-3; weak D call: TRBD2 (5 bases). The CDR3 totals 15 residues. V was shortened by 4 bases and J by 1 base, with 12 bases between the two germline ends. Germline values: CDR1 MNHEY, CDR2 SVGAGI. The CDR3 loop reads CASSFGVTGTDTQYF. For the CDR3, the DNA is TGTGCCAGCAGTTTCGGGGTTACGGGCACAGATACGCAGTATTTT.

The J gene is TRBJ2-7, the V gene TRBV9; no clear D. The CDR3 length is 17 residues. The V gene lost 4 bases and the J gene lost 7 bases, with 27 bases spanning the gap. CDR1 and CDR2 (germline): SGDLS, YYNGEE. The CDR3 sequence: CASSTTANAMSYNEQYF. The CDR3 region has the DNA TGTGCCAGCAGCACTACCGCTAACGCGATGTCCTACAATGAGCAGTACTTC.

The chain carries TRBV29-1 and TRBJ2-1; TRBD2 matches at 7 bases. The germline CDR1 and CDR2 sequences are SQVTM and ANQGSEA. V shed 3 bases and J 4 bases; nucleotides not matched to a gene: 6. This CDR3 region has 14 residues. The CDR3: CSVEGGTQYNEQFF. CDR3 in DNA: TGCAGCGTTGAGGGGGGGACTCAGTACAATGAGCAGTTCTTC.

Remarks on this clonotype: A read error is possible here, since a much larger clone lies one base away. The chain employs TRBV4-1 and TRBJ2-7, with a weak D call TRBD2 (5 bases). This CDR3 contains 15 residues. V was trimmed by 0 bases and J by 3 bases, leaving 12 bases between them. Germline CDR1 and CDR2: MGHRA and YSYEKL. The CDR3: CASSQEGSAGYEQYF. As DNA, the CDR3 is TGCGCCAGCAGCCAAGAGGGTAGCGCCGGCTACGAGCAGTACTTC.

Here the CDR3 reads CASLPEDRYNEQFF. The CDR3 bases are TGCGCCAGCCTCCCCGAGGACCGTTACAATGAGCAGTTCTTC. The V gene is TRBV10-2, the J gene TRBJ2-1; D gene unclear. Germline V lookup: CDR1 WSHSY, CDR2 SAAADI. Deletions cut 8 bases from V and 4 bases from J, with 15 bases between. This CDR3 comprises 14 residues.